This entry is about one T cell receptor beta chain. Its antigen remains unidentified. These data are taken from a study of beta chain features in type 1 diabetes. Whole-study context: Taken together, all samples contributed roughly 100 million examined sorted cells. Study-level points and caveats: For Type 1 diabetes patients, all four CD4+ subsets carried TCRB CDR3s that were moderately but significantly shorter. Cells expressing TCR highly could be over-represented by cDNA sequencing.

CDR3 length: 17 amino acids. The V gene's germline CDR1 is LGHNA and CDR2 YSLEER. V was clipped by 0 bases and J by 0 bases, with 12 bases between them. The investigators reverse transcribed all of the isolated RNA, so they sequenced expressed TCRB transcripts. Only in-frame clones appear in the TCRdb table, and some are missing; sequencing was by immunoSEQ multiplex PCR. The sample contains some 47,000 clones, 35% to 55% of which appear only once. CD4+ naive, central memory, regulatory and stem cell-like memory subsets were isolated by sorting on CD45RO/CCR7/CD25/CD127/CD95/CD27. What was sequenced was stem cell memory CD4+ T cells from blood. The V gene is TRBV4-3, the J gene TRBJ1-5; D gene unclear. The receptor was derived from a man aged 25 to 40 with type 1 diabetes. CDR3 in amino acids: CASSQDPPGYSNQPQHF. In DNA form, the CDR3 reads TGCGCCAGCAGCCAAGACCCCCCCGGGTATAGCAATCAGCCCCAGCATTTT.